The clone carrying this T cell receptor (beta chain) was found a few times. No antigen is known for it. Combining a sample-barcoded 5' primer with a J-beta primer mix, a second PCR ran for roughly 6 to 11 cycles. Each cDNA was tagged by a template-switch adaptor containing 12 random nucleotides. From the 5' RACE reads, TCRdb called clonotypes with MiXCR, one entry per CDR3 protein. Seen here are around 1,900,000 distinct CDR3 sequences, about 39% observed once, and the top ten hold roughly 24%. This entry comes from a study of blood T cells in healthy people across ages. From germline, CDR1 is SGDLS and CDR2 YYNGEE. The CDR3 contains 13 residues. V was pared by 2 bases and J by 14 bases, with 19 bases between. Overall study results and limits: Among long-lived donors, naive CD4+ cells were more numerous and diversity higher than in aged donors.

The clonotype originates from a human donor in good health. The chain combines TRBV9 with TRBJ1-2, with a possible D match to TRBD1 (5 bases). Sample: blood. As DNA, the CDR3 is TGTGCCAGCAGCGTTGGGACGAGAGGGGCGAGGACCTTC. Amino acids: CASSVGTRGARTF.